These T cell receptor beta chains were read from a single sample in a study of blood T cells in healthy people across ages. MiXCR was run by TCRdb on the 5' RACE reads, yielding one entry per CDR3 protein. The sample consists of 1.5 million to 2 million distinct CDR3 sequences, 39% of them appearing once. The specimen sequenced was blood. The receptors originated from a human donor in good health. CDR3s include the opening cysteine and the closing phenylalanine or tryptophan. The D gene is left open where the match is weak. Clone size, where shown, is once, few, many, or a class for clones that have expanded.

abundance	v_gene	j_gene	d_gene	len	CDR3nt	CDR3aa
-	TRBV20-1	TRBJ1-5	-	13	TGCAGTGCTAGAGTAGGGTTAGATCAGCCCCAGCATTTT	CSARVGLDQPQHF
few	TRBV29-1	TRBJ1-1	-	13	TGCAGCGTTGAAGAAGGGGTGGACACTGAAGCTTTCTTT	CSVEEGVDTEAFF
-	TRBV5-1	TRBJ1-3	-	14	TGCGCCAGCAGCTTGACAGGGTTTGGAAACACCATATATTTT	CASSLTGFGNTIYF
-	TRBV5-1	TRBJ1-1	-	14	TGCACCAGCAGCTTGGCCGCAGGGTATGGTGAAGCTTTCTTT	CTSSLAAGYGEAFF
-	TRBV27	TRBJ2-7	TRBD1	13	TGTGCCAGCAGTAAGGGACAGGGGGGCGAGCAGTACTTC	CASSKGQGGEQYF
-	TRBV6-2/TRBV6-3	TRBJ1-1	TRBD1	13	TGTGCCAGCAAAACAGGGGGGCCCACTGAAGCTTTCTTT	CASKTGGPTEAFF
few	TRBV7-2	TRBJ2-1	TRBD2	16	TGTGCCAGCAGCTTAGGAACTAGCGGGGGGAGCAATGAGCAGTTCTTC	CASSLGTSGGSNEQFF
few	TRBV7-2	TRBJ2-5	TRBD2	18	TGTGCCAGCAGCTTAGTTTTGTTGGGCGGGGGGAACCAAGAGACCCAGTACTTC	CASSLVLLGGGNQETQYF
few	TRBV20-1	TRBJ2-1	-	15	TGCAGTGCTAGAGATTTGCAGGAGACGTACAATGAGCAGTTCTTC	CSARDLQETYNEQFF
-	TRBV7-2	TRBJ2-1	TRBD1	15	TGTGTCAGCAGTCCACCGGGACAGTGGGGAAATGAGCAGTTCTTC	CVSSPPGQWGNEQFF
-	TRBV12-3/TRBV12-4	TRBJ2-1	-	14	TGTGCCAGCATCCCGGGACACGTCTACAATGAGCAGTTCTTC	CASIPGHVYNEQFF
few	TRBV6-1	TRBJ2-7	TRBD2	17	TGTGCCAGTTTAGGACTAGCGGGGGTTTTAAAGAACTACGAGCAGTACTTC	CASLGLAGVLKNYEQYF
few	TRBV9	TRBJ2-3	-	14	TGTGCCGGCAGCGACGGGACAACTCCGAATACGCAGTATTTT	CAGSDGTTPNTQYF
many	TRBV7-6	TRBJ2-1	TRBD2	12	TGTGCCAGCAGCTTAGAGGGACTACGGCAGTTCTTC	CASSLEGLRQFF
-	TRBV12-3/TRBV12-4	TRBJ2-1	-	13	TGTGCCAGCAGCAACTCGGGTTACAATGAGCAGTTCTTC	CASSNSGYNEQFF
few	TRBV5-1	TRBJ1-5	-	13	TGCGCCAGCAGCTACGGACTGCATCAGCCCCAGCATTTT	CASSYGLHQPQHF
few	TRBV5-5	TRBJ2-7	TRBD2	14	TGTGCCAGCAGCCCCCGGGACTACTCCTACGAGCAGTACTTC	CASSPRDYSYEQYF
few	TRBV4-1	TRBJ2-1	-	15	TGCGCCAGCAGCCAAGTCTGGGGCCGATACAATGAGCAGTTCTTC	CASSQVWGRYNEQFF
-	TRBV5-1	TRBJ2-1	TRBD2	20	TGCGCCAGCAGCTCGCTGCGCAGCGGGGGGGACCGGAGCTCCTACAATGAGCAGTTCTTC	CASSSLRSGGDRSSYNEQFF
few	TRBV7-9	TRBJ2-1	-	15	TGTGCCAGCAGCGCCGGGACGGTTACCTACAATGAGCAGTTCTTC	CASSAGTVTYNEQFF
many	TRBV5-5	TRBJ2-3	-	15	TGTGCCAGCAGCTTGACATGGGCCTTCACAGATACGCAGTATTTT	CASSLTWAFTDTQYF
-	TRBV6-6	TRBJ2-5	-	14	TGTGCCAGCAGTTACTCGACGCAGGGAGAGACCCAGTACTTC	CASSYSTQGETQYF
-	TRBV12-3/TRBV12-4	TRBJ2-7	TRBD1	15	TGTGCCAGCAGTCTACCTGGGACAGGGCTTGGCGAGCAGTACTTC	CASSLPGTGLGEQYF
-	TRBV6-5	TRBJ1-1	-	13	TGTGCCAGCAGTTACGGCAGGTGGACTGAAGCTTTCTTT	CASSYGRWTEAFF
-	TRBV7-9	TRBJ2-1	-	15	TGTGCCAGCTCGCCCCGGGCCCTAAATTACAATGAGCAGTTCTTC	CASSPRALNYNEQFF
few	TRBV6-2/TRBV6-3	TRBJ2-3	TRBD2	13	TGTGCCAGCGGACTAGCGGAAACAGATACGCAGTATTTT	CASGLAETDTQYF
-	TRBV5-1	TRBJ2-7	-	14	TGCGCCAGCAGCCCCGGACGGGATACCTACGAGCAGTACTTC	CASSPGRDTYEQYF
-	TRBV9	TRBJ1-2	-	16	TGTGCCAGCAGCCCTTTTATCAGCCCCGGGGACTATGGCTACACCTTC	CASSPFISPGDYGYTF
-	TRBV2	TRBJ2-4	-	15	TGTGCCAGCAGTGGTATTAGAACTACTGGAAACATTCAGTACTTC	CASSGIRTTGNIQYF
-	TRBV12-3/TRBV12-4	TRBJ2-7	TRBD2	14	TGTGCCAGCAGTTTGGGAGGGATGGGCTACGGGCAGTACTTC	CASSLGGMGYGQYF
-	TRBV6-5	TRBJ2-7	-	15	TGTGCCAGCAGTTACTCTAGGGGGGCGAGCTACGAGCAGTACTTC	CASSYSRGASYEQYF
-	TRBV6-1	TRBJ1-1	-	14	TGTGCCAGCAGTGAAGCGAGGCAGAACTCGAGAGCTTTCTTT	CASSEARQNSRAFF
-	TRBV6-5	TRBJ2-3	TRBD1	14	TGTACCAGCAGTGGACAGGGGCTCGCAGATACGCAGTATTTT	CTSSGQGLADTQYF
many	TRBV29-1	TRBJ2-5	-	12	TGCAGCGTGTTATTGGGCGGAGAGACCCAGTACTTC	CSVLLGGETQYF
-	TRBV12-3/TRBV12-4	TRBJ1-5	-	11	TGTGCCAGCAGTTTAGGCCATCCCCAGCATTTT	CASSLGHPQHF
few	TRBV28	TRBJ2-3	-	16	TGTGCCAGCAGTTTACGTACTGACTCTAGCACAGATACGCAGTATTTT	CASSLRTDSSTDTQYF
-	TRBV29-1	TRBJ1-1	-	13	TGCAGCGTTGAACCTGACCTGAACACTGAAGCTTTCTTT	CSVEPDLNTEAFF
few	TRBV21-1	TRBJ2-5	-	15	TGTGCCAGCAGCAAAGTAACCCAGGGAAAAGAGACCCAGTACTTC	CASSKVTQGKETQYF
few	TRBV7-8	TRBJ2-7	-	15	TGTGCCAGCAGCTTATTGACAGAATTGTCCTACGAGCAGTACTTC	CASSLLTELSYEQYF
few	TRBV6-5	TRBJ1-6	TRBD1	17	TGTGCCAGCAGTTTCTATACCCCGGGACAGGGAAATTCACCCCTCCACTTT	CASSFYTPGQGNSPLHF